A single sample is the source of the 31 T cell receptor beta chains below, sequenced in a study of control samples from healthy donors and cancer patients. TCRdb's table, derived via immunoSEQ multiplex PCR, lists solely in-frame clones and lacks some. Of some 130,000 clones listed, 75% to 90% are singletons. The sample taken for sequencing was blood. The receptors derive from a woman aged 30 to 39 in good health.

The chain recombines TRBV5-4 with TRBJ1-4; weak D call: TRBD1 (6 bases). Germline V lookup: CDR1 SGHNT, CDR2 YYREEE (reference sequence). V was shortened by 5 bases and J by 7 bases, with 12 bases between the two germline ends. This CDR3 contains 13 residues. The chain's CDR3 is CASRATGSEKLFF. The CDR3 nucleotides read TGTGCCAGCAGAGCGACAGGATCTGAAAAACTGTTTTTT. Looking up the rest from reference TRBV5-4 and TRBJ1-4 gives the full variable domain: ETGVTQSPTHLIKTRGQQVTLRCSSQSGHNTVSWYQQALGQGPQFIFQYYREEENGRGNFPPRFSGLQFPNYSSELNVNALELDDSALYLCASRATGSEKLFFGSGTQLSVL.

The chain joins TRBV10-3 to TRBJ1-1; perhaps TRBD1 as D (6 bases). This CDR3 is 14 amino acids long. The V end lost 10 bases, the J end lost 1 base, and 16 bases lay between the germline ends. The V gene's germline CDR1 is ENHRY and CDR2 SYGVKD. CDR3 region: CATGQPYQNTEAFF. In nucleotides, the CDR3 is TGTGCCACCGGACAGCCCTATCAGAACACTGAAGCTTTCTTT.

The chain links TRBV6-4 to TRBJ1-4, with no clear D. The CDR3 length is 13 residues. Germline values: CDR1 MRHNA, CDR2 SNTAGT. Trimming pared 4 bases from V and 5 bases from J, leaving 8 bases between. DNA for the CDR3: TGTGCCAGCAGTGCTAACCAAAATGAAAAACTGTTTTTT. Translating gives CASSANQNEKLFF.

The CDR3 reads CASSQGRVAGEQYF. The CDR3 DNA is TGTGCCAGCAGCCAAGGAAGGGTAGCGGGAGAGCAGTACTTC. The V and J genes are TRBV4-2 and TRBJ2-7; 8 bases match TRBD2. V dropped 1 base and J dropped 7; count of bases not matched to a gene: 6. This CDR3 region has 14 residues. Germline assignment: CDR1 LGHNA and CDR2 YNFKEQ.

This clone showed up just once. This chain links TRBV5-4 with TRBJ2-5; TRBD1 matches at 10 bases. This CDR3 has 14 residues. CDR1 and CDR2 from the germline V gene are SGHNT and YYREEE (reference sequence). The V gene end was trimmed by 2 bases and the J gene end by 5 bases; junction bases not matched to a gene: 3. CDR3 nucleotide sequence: TGTGCCAGCAGCTTCCCGGACAGGGGGGAGACCCAGTACTTC. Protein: CASSFPDRGETQYF.

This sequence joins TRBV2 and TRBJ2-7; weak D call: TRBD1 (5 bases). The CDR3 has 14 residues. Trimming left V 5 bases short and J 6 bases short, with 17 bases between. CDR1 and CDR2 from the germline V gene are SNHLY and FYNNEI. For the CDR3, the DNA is TGTGCCAGCAGTTTGACAGAGAAGCTACGCGAGCAGTACTTC. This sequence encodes CASSLTEKLREQYF.

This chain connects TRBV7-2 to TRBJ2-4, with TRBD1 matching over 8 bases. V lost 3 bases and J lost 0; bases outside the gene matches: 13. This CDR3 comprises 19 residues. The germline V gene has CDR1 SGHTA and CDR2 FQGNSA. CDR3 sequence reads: CASSLVPPGQAIAKNIQYF. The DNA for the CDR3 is TGTGCCAGCAGCTTGGTACCCCCGGGACAGGCTATAGCCAAAAACATTCAGTACTTC.

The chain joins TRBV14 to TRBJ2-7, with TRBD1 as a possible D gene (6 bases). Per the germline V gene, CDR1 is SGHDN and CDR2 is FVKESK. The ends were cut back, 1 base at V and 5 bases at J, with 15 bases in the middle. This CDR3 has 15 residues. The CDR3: CASSQGGTSAHEQYF. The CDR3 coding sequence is TGTGCCAGCAGCCAAGGTGGGACATCTGCCCACGAGCAGTACTTC.

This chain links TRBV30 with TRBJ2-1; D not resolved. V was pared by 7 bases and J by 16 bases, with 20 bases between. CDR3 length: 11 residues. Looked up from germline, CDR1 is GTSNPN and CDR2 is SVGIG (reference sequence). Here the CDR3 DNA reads TGTGCCTTGATGGTGGAAGGGTACGATTTCTTC. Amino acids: CALMVEGYDFF.

CDR3 amino acids: CAISEYTGGGSEKLFF. CDR3 bases: TGTGCCATCAGTGAGTACACAGGGGGCGGGAGTGAAAAACTGTTTTTT. J is TRBJ1-4 and V is TRBV10-3; 9 bases map to TRBD1. The ends lost 1 base at V and 7 bases at J; junction bases unmatched: 7. The CDR3 runs to 16 residues. Per the germline V gene, CDR1 is ENHRY and CDR2 is SYGVKD.

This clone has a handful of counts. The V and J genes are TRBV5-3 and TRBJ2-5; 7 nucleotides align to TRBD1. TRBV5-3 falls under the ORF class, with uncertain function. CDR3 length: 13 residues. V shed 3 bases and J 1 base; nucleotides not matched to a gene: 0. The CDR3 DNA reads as TGTGCCAGAAGCTCAGGGGGCCAAGAGACCCAGTACTTC. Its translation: CARSSGGQETQYF.

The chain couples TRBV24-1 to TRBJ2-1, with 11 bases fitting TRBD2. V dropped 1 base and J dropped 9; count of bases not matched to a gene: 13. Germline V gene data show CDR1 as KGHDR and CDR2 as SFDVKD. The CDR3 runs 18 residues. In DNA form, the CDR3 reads TGTGCCACCAGTGATTTAGGGTCAACTAGCGGGAGAGGCAGTGAGCAGTTCTTC. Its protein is CATSDLGSTSGRGSEQFF.

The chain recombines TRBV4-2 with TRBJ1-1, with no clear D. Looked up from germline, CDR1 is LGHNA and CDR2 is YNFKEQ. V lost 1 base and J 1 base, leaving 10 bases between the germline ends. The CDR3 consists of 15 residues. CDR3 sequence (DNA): TGTGCCAGCAGCCAAGTTACGGGAAAGAACACTGAAGCTTTCTTT. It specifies CASSQVTGKNTEAFF.

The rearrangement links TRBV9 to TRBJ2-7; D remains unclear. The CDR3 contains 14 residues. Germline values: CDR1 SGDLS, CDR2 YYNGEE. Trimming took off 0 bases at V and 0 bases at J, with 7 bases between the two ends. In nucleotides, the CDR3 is TGTGCCAGCAGCGTAGAGGTCCACTCCTACGAGCAGTACTTC. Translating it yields CASSVEVHSYEQYF.

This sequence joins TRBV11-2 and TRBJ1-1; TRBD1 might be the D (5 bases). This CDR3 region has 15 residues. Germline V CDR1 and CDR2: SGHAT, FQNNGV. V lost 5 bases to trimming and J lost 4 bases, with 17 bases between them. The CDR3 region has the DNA TGTGCCAGCAGCCCCCAAAGAGGGGTATTCACTGAAGCTTTCTTT. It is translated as CASSPQRGVFTEAFF.

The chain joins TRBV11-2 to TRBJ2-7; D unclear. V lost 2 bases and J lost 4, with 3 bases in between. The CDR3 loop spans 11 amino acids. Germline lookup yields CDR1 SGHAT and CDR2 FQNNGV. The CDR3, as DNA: TGTGCCAGCAGCTTAATTTACGAGCAGTACTTC. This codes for CASSLIYEQYF.

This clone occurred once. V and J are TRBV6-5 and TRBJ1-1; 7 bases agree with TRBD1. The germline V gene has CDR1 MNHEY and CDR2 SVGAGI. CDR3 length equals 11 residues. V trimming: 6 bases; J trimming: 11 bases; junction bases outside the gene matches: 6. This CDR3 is CASRTGTDAFF. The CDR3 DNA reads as TGTGCCAGCAGGACAGGGACGGATGCTTTCTTT.

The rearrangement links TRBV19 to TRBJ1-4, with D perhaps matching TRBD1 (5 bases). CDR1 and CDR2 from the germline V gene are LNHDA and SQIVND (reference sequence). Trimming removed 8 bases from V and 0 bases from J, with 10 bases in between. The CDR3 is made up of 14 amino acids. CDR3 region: CASQGHATNEKLFF. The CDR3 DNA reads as TGTGCCAGTCAGGGTCATGCAACTAATGAAAAACTGTTTTTT.

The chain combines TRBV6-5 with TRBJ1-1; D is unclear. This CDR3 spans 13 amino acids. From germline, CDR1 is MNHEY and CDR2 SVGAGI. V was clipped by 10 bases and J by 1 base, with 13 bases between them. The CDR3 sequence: CATQMEWNTEAFF. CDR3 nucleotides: TGTGCCACCCAGATGGAATGGAACACTGAAGCTTTCTTT.

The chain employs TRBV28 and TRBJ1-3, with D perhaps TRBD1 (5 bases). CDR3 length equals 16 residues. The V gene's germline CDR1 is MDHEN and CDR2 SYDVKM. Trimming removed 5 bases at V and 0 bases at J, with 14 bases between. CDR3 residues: CASSKKKGPSGNTIYF. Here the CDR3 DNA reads TGTGCCAGCAGTAAAAAGAAGGGACCCTCTGGAAACACCATATATTTT.

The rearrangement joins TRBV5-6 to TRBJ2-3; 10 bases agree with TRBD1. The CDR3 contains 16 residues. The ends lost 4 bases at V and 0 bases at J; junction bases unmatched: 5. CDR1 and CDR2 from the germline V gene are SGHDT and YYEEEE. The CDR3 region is CASSPGTGESTDTQYF. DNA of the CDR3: TGTGCCAGCAGCCCCGGGACAGGGGAAAGCACAGATACGCAGTATTTT.

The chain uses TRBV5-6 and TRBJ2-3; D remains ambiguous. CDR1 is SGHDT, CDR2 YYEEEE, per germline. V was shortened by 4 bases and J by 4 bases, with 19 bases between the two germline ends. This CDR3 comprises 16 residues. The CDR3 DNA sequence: TGTGCCAGCAGCGAAATGTCGAGTTTTTGGTCAGATACGCAGTATTTT. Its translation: CASSEMSSFWSDTQYF. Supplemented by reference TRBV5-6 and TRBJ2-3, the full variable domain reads DAGVTQSPTHLIKTRGQQVTLRCSPKSGHDTVSWYQQALGQGPQFIFQYYEEEERQRGNFPDRFSGHQFPNYSSELNVNALLLGDSALYLCASSEMSSFWSDTQYFGPGTRLTVL.

In nucleotides, the CDR3 is TGTGCCAGCAGTTTCAGGACAGGGGGGTCTGGAAACACCATATATTTT. It specifies CASSFRTGGSGNTIYF. V gene TRBV28 combines with J gene TRBJ1-3; 10 bases fit TRBD1. Germline V gene lookup returns CDR1 MDHEN and CDR2 SYDVKM. Unmatched junction bases numbered 3, after V lost 3 bases and J lost 1 base. The CDR3 is 16 amino acids.

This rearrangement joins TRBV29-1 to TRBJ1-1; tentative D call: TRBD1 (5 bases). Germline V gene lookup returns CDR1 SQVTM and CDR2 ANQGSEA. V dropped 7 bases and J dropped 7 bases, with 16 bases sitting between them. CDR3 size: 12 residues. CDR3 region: CSAINGGVEAFF. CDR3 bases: TGCAGCGCAATCAACGGGGGGGTTGAAGCTTTCTTT.

CDR3: CASSQVGGQSNYGYTF. CDR3 DNA: TGCGCCAGCAGCCAAGTAGGGGGGCAGTCGAACTATGGCTACACCTTC. This chain links TRBV4-1 with TRBJ1-2; D may be TRBD1 (6 bases). Germline V gene data show CDR1 as MGHRA and CDR2 as YSYEKL. The CDR3 covers 16 residues. V lost 1 base and J 2 bases, leaving 14 bases between the germline ends.

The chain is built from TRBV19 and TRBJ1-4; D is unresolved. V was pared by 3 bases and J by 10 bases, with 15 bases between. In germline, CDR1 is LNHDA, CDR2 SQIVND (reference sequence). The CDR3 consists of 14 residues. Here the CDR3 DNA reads TGTGCCAGTAGTATCAACGAGGGTTCCGGAAAACTGTTTTTT. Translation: CASSINEGSGKLFF.

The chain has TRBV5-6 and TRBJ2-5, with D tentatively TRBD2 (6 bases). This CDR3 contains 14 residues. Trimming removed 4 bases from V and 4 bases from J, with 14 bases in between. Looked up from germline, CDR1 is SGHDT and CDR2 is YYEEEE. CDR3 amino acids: CASSPPTSTETQYF. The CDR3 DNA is TGTGCCAGCAGCCCCCCAACTAGCACAGAGACCCAGTACTTC. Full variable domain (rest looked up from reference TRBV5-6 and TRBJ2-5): DAGVTQSPTHLIKTRGQQVTLRCSPKSGHDTVSWYQQALGQGPQFIFQYYEEEERQRGNFPDRFSGHQFPNYSSELNVNALLLGDSALYLCASSPPTSTETQYFGPGTRLLVL.

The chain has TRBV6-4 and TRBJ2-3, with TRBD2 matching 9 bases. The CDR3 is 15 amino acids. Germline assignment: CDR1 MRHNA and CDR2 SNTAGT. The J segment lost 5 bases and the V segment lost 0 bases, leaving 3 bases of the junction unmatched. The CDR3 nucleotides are TGTGCCAGCAGTGACTCAGCGGGAGGAGGAGATACGCAGTATTTT. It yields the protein CASSDSAGGGDTQYF.

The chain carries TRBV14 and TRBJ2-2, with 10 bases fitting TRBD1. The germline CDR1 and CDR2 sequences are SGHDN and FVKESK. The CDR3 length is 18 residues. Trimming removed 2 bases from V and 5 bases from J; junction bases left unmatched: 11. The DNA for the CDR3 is TGTGCCAGCAGCCAATCTCCGGACAGGGGGATTTGGACCGGGGAGCTGTTTTTT. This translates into CASSQSPDRGIWTGELFF.

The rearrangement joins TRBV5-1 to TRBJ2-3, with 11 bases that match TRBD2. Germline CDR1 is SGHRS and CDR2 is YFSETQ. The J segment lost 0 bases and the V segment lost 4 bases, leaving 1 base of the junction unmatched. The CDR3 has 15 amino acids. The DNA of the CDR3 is TGCGCCAGCAGCGCTAGCGGGGGGAGCACAGATACGCAGTATTTT. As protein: CASSASGGSTDTQYF.

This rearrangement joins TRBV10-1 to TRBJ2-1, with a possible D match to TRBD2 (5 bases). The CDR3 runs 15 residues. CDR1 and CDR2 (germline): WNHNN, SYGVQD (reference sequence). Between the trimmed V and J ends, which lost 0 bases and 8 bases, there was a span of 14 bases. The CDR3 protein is CASSESEGVSYEQFF. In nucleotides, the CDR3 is TGCGCCAGCAGTGAGTCCGAGGGAGTGAGCTATGAGCAGTTCTTC.